Given below is one TCR beta chain in context. This sample is drawn from a study of human T cells and chemical hapten exposure. Unfractionated whole blood was the source of the extracted total RNA. CDR1 LNHNV and CDR2 YYDKDF come from the germline V gene (reference sequence). V was shortened by 0 bases and J by 6 bases, with 11 bases between the two germline ends. This CDR3 region has 14 residues. Separate cDNA molecules received unique molecular identifiers, which the library attached to them. In the source study's methods: From approximately 20,000 to 700,000 TCRs were found per sample, with a median of about 96,000. TCRdb reprocessed the 5' RACE reads with MiXCR, giving one entry per CDR3 protein. The V and J calls were determined by TCRdb, not by the authors. The sample has 75,000 or so distinct CDR3 sequences; 15% to 20% are singletons.

This clonotype was obtained from a female donor in good health. The rearrangement links TRBV15 to TRBJ1-1; D remains ambiguous. CDR3 amino acids: CATSREAGGSEAFF. The CDR3 DNA follows: TGTGCCACCAGCAGAGAGGCGGGTGGGTCTGAAGCTTTCTTT.